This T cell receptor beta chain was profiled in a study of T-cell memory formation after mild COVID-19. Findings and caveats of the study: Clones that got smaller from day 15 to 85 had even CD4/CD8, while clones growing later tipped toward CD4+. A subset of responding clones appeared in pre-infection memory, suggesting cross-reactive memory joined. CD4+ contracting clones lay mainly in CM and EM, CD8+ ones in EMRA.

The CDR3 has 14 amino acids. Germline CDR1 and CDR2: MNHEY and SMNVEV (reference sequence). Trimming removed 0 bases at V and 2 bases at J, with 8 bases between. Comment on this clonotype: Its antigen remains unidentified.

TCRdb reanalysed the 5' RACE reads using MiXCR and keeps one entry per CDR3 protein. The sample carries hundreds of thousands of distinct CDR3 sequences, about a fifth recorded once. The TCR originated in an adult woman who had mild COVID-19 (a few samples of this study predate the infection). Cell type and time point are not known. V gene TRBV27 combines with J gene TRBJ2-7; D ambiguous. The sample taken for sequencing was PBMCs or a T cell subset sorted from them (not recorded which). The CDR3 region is CASSLSGFPYEQYF. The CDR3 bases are TGTGCCAGCAGTTTATCGGGCTTTCCCTACGAGCAGTACTTC.